A single sample gave rise to the 22 T cell receptor beta chains below, sequenced in a study of blood T cell repertoires in COVID-19. Clones were sequenced by immunoSEQ multiplex PCR, and TCRdb holds only the in-frame ones, with some missing. The table has tens of thousands of clones, over 80% seen once; the top ten hold more than 15%. The sample taken for sequencing was peripheral blood. Receptors were obtained from a woman aged 80 or over with active or convalescent COVID-19.

The gene calls are TRBV7-2 and TRBJ2-3, with 16 positions matching TRBD2. V shed 5 bases, J shed 9 bases, and the junction held 11 bases outside the gene matches. The CDR3 loop spans 17 amino acids. The germline gives CDR1 SGHTA, CDR2 FQGNSA. CDR3 loop: CASSPGLAGGWEVTQYF. Written as DNA, the CDR3 is TGTGCCAGCAGCCCGGGACTAGCGGGAGGGTGGGAGGTCACGCAGTATTTT.

In this sample, this clone turned up a few times. The chain employs TRBV4-2 and TRBJ2-7, with 8 bases that match TRBD2. The trim removed 0 bases at V and 2 bases at J, leaving 6 bases unmatched. In germline, CDR1 is LGHNA, CDR2 YNFKEQ. This CDR3 is built from 16 residues. CDR3 sequence: CASSQDYTSGTYEQYF. The DNA of the CDR3 is TGTGCCAGCAGCCAAGATTACACTAGCGGTACCTACGAGCAGTACTTC.

The gene calls are TRBV7-3 and TRBJ2-5; 10 bases match TRBD1. V lost 5 bases to trimming and J lost 5 bases; unmatched junction nucleotides: 5. This CDR3 comprises 14 residues. Germline V gene data show CDR1 as SGHTA and CDR2 as FQGTGA. The CDR3 DNA reads as TGTGCCAGCAGCCAGACAGGGGGCGCGGAGACCCAGTACTTC. This translates into CASSQTGGAETQYF. Complete variable domain (other parts from reference TRBV7-3 and TRBJ2-5): GAGVSQTPSNKVTEKGKYVELRCDPISGHTALYWYRQSLGQGPEFLIYFQGTGAADDSGLPNDRFFAVRPEGSVSTLKIQRTERGDSAVYLCASSQTGGAETQYFGPGTRLLVL.

V gene TRBV5-5 combines with J gene TRBJ2-1; 12 bases are shared with TRBD1. CDR3 length equals 17 residues. CDR1 and CDR2 from the germline V gene are SGHKS and YYEKEE (reference sequence). Unmatched junction bases numbered 9, after V lost 1 base and J lost 7 bases. The CDR3 here is CASSLQSGTGGINEQFF. CDR3 sequence (DNA): TGTGCCAGCAGCTTGCAATCCGGGACAGGGGGCATTAATGAGCAGTTCTTC.

This clone was counted a few times. The gene calls are TRBV30 and TRBJ1-2; D call uncertain. The V gene lost 0 bases and the J gene lost 5 bases, with 7 bases spanning the gap. Germline lookup yields CDR1 GTSNPN and CDR2 SVGIG (reference sequence). The CDR3 totals 12 residues. The CDR3 region is CAWSVTGYGYTF. The CDR3 bases are TGTGCCTGGAGTGTAACCGGGTATGGCTACACCTTC.

The V gene is TRBV2, the J gene TRBJ2-7, with TRBD1 matching over 8 bases. This CDR3 spans 16 amino acids. The J segment lost 0 bases and the V segment lost 6 bases, leaving 10 bases of the junction unmatched. Germline CDR1 and CDR2: SNHLY and FYNNEI. The CDR3 coding sequence is TGTGCCAGCAGCGCACCCGGGACAGGCCACTCCTACGAGCAGTACTTC. Amino acids: CASSAPGTGHSYEQYF. Filled out from reference TRBV2 and TRBJ2-7, the complete variable domain reads EPEVTQTPSHQVTQMGQEVILRCVPISNHLYFYWYRQILGQKVEFLVSFYNNEISEKSEIFDDQFSVERPDGSNFTLKIRSTKLEDSAMYFCASSAPGTGHSYEQYFGPGTRLTVT.

The J gene is TRBJ1-3, the V gene TRBV5-8; TRBD1 is a possible D gene (6 bases). The CDR3 runs 15 residues. V lost 4 bases to trimming and J lost 2 bases, with 13 bases between them. CDR1 and CDR2 (germline): SGHTS, YDEGEE. The DNA for the CDR3 is TGTGCCAGCAGCCCTAACACAGGGCCTGGAAACACCATATATTTT. Protein: CASSPNTGPGNTIYF.

This clone was seen once. The gene calls are TRBV6-5 and TRBJ1-1; 8 bases are shared with TRBD1. The V gene's germline CDR1 is MNHEY and CDR2 SVGAGI. J lost 3 bases, V lost 10 bases, and 4 bases had no gene match. The CDR3 runs 12 residues. The CDR3 here is CAIRGLDTEAFF. CDR3 DNA sequence: TGTGCCATCAGGGGGCTGGACACTGAAGCTTTCTTT.

V gene TRBV27 combines with J gene TRBJ2-6; D may be TRBD2 (5 bases). The length of the CDR3 is 17 residues. Germline CDR1 is MNHEY and CDR2 is SMNVEV (reference sequence). V lost 5 bases to trimming and J lost 5 bases, with 19 bases between them. CDR3 coding DNA: TGTGCCAGCAGTACCTCACCCTACGGACTGAGGGCCAACGTCCTGACTTTC. This gives the protein CASSTSPYGLRANVLTF.

The J gene is TRBJ2-2, the V gene TRBV7-3; 8 bases fit TRBD2. V trimming: 4 bases; J trimming: 5 bases; junction bases outside the gene matches: 9. Germline V CDR1 and CDR2: SGHTA, FQGTGA. The CDR3 has 16 amino acids. CDR3 region: CASSSTRTSGTGELFF. The CDR3 bases are TGTGCCAGCAGCTCGACCCGTACTAGCGGTACCGGGGAGCTGTTTTTT.

V is TRBV5-1 and J is TRBJ1-5, with 7 bases fitting TRBD1. This CDR3 is 17 amino acids long. Trimming removed 0 bases from V and 1 base from J; junction bases left unmatched: 7. Germline CDR1 reads SGHRS; CDR2 reads YFSETQ. Here the CDR3 reads CASSLGTGGLSNQPQHF. CDR3 bases: TGCGCCAGCAGCTTGGGGACAGGAGGTTTGAGCAATCAGCCCCAGCATTTT.

In its sample, this clone was seen a few times. This chain joins TRBV27 and TRBJ2-7; 9 nucleotides match TRBD1. Germline-derived CDR1 and CDR2 are MNHEY and SMNVEV (reference sequence). The CDR3 length is 17 residues. J gave up 9 bases and V 5 bases, and 20 bases lay outside the gene matches. DNA for the CDR3: TGTGCCAGCAGTCCCCTTAGAGGACAGGGGCGCCCTACGAGGCAGTACTTC. Translating gives CASSPLRGQGRPTRQYF.

The chain employs TRBV2 and TRBJ2-3; 14 nucleotides agree with TRBD2. Losses at the gene ends were 8 bases for V and 3 bases for J; bases not matched to a gene: 13. There are 18 residues in the CDR3. CDR1 SNHLY and CDR2 FYNNEI come from the germline V gene. The CDR3 loop reads CASSEMTSGGAGTDTQYF. CDR3 bases: TGTGCCAGCTCCGAAATGACTAGCGGGGGGGCGGGGACAGATACGCAGTATTTT.

As regards this clone: Being one base from a much bigger clone, this may be a read error. Other DNA sequences in this specimen translate into the identical CDR3. This chain connects TRBV19 to TRBJ1-5; 8 nucleotides agree with TRBD1. Trimming at V came to 3 bases and at J to 7 bases, leaving 5 bases not matched to a gene. The CDR3 spans 14 residues. The V gene's germline CDR1 is LNHDA and CDR2 SQIVND (reference sequence). This CDR3 reads CASSIQGAGQPQHF. The CDR3 DNA is TGTGCCAGTAGTATCCAGGGGGCAGGGCAGCCCCAGCATTTT.

This clone appeared many times. This chain connects TRBV10-3 to TRBJ2-5; the match to TRBD2 covers 9 bases. The CDR3 contains 14 residues. Germline loops: CDR1 ENHRY, CDR2 SYGVKD. The trim removed 8 bases at V and 2 bases at J, leaving 6 bases unmatched. The CDR3 region has the DNA TGTGCCATCGGGGCGGGAGGGGTTCAAGAGACCCAGTACTTC. This gives the protein CAIGAGGVQETQYF.

This rearrangement joins TRBV10-3 to TRBJ2-7; D might be TRBD1 (6 bases). This CDR3 comprises 17 residues. With 3 bases removed from V and 0 bases from J, the gap between germline ends came to 18 bases. The germline gives CDR1 ENHRY, CDR2 SYGVKD. The CDR3: CAISDPLQGVGSYEQYF. The CDR3 region has the DNA TGTGCCATCAGTGACCCATTACAGGGTGTGGGCTCCTACGAGCAGTACTTC.

The table lists this clone with a few counts. CDR3 coding DNA: TGTGCCATCAGTGAGGTAGGAGTGAACACTGAAGCTTTCTTT. Amino acids: CAISEVGVNTEAFF. This chain links TRBV10-3 with TRBJ1-1; D unresolved. Deletions cut 2 bases from V and 0 bases from J, with 7 bases between. This CDR3 comprises 14 residues. Germline V gene sequence: CDR1 ENHRY, CDR2 SYGVKD.

The chain recombines TRBV30 with TRBJ2-7, with a tentative D call TRBD2 (6 bases). Trimming left V 3 bases short and J 0 bases short, with 12 bases between. The CDR3 extends over 14 amino acids. Germline CDR1 reads GTSNPN; CDR2 reads SVGIG (reference sequence). CDR3 sequence reads: CAWRPWGDSYEQYF. CDR3 coding DNA: TGTGCCTGGAGGCCCTGGGGGGACTCCTACGAGCAGTACTTC.

The chain joins TRBV21-1 to TRBJ1-2; the table gives TRBD1 as D, unverified against the DNA. TRBV21-1 has pseudogene status. The CDR3 is 15 amino acids. The DNA of the CDR3 is TGTGCCAGCACCCCGACCCGGACAGGGGCTTATGGCTACACCTTC. As protein: CASTPTRTGAYGYTF.

This chain connects TRBV2 to TRBJ1-6, with no clear D. V dropped 4 bases and J dropped 2 bases, with 9 bases sitting between them. The CDR3 has 15 amino acids. The V gene's germline CDR1 is SNHLY and CDR2 FYNNEI. This CDR3 is CASSVGGTYNSPLHF. The CDR3 DNA reads TGTGCCAGCAGTGTAGGCGGTACCTATAATTCACCCCTCCACTTT. Based on the CDR3 plus reference TRBV2 and TRBJ1-6, the full variable domain is EPEVTQTPSHQVTQMGQEVILRCVPISNHLYFYWYRQILGQKVEFLVSFYNNEISEKSEIFDDQFSVERPDGSNFTLKIRSTKLEDSAMYFCASSVGGTYNSPLHFGNGTRLTVT.

The chain recombines TRBV6-5 with TRBJ2-7, with 10 bases fitting TRBD2. Per the germline V gene, CDR1 is MNHEY and CDR2 is SVGAGI. V gave up 2 bases and J gave up 3 bases; unmatched junction bases: 4. This CDR3 has 15 amino acids. The CDR3 DNA follows: TGTGCCAGCAGTTACGAGGTAGCGGGGGGCTACGAGCAGTACTTC. Translating it yields CASSYEVAGGYEQYF.

V usage is TRBV27 and J usage is TRBJ2-3, with 9 bases matching TRBD2. CDR1 MNHEY and CDR2 SMNVEV come from the germline V gene (reference sequence). The CDR3 runs 17 residues. Trimming at V came to 1 base and at J to 1 base, leaving 6 bases not matched to a gene. CDR3 sequence (DNA): TGTGCCAGCAGTTTATTCGGTAGCGGGAGACGCACAGATACGCAGTATTTT. Protein product: CASSLFGSGRRTDTQYF.